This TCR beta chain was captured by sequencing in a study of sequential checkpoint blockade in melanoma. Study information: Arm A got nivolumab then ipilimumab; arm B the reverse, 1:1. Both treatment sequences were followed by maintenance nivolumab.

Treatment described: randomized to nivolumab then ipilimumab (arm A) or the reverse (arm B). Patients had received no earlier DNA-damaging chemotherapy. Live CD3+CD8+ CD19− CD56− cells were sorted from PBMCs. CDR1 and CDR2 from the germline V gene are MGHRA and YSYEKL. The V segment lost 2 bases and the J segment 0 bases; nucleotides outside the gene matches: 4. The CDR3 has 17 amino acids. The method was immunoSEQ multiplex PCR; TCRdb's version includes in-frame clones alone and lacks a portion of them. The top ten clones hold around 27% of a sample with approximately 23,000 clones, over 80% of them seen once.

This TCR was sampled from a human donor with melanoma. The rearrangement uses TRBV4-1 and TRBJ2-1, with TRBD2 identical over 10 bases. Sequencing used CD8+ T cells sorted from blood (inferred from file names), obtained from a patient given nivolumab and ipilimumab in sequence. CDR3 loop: CASSQTAGGSSYNEQFF. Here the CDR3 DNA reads TGCGCCAGCAGCCAAACAGCGGGAGGGAGCTCCTACAATGAGCAGTTCTTC.